The 24 T cell receptor beta chains reported below all come from one sample, sequenced in a study of cytomegalovirus exposure and HLA in healthy donors. Vbeta (60) and Jbeta (13) primers were used in the PCR. Here immunoSEQ multiplex PCR was the method, and the copy in TCRdb shows in-frame clones only, minus some. This repertoire includes approximately 58,000 clones. Input material: PBMCs. These TCRs come from a man in his thirties or forties in good health and CMV-seropositive.

This chain links TRBV5-6 with TRBJ2-4; 9 nucleotides agree with TRBD1. The CDR3 is 14 amino acids. The V gene end was trimmed by 4 bases and the J gene end by 4 bases; junction bases not matched to a gene: 3. Germline values: CDR1 SGHDT, CDR2 YYEEEE. In DNA, the CDR3 is TGTGCCAGCAGCGACGGGACAGGGAAAAACATTCAGTACTTC. This translates into CASSDGTGKNIQYF.

The rearrangement joins TRBV5-4 to TRBJ2-2; the match to TRBD2 covers 10 bases. CDR1 is SGHNT, CDR2 YYREEE, per germline (reference sequence). CDR3 length: 15 residues. V dropped 6 bases and J dropped 6; count of bases not matched to a gene: 8. The CDR3 DNA reads TGTGCCAGCACCAAAATAGCGGGGGGTTCCGGGGAGCTGTTTTTT. Its translation: CASTKIAGGSGELFF.

The chain joins TRBV30 to TRBJ2-3; tentative D call: TRBD1 (6 bases). The V end was cut by 5 bases, the J end by 0 bases, with 6 bases between. CDR3 size: 12 residues. Germline CDR1 reads GTSNPN; CDR2 reads SVGIG (reference sequence). This CDR3 reads CAWGQSTDTQYF. The DNA for the CDR3 is TGTGCCTGGGGACAGAGCACAGATACGCAGTATTTT.

The chain recombines TRBV27 with TRBJ2-7; 8 bases are a match to TRBD2. The trim removed 6 bases at V and 2 bases at J, leaving 6 bases unmatched. The CDR3 runs 14 residues. Germline values: CDR1 MNHEY, CDR2 SMNVEV (reference sequence). CDR3 region: CASRSLADAYEQYF. CDR3 coding DNA: TGTGCCAGCAGATCACTAGCGGACGCCTACGAGCAGTACTTC.

This sequence joins TRBV10-3 and TRBJ2-5, with 11 bases identical to TRBD2. With the DNA end fitting TRBJ2-7 better, the J assignment may be wrong. This CDR3 is built from 15 residues. Germline CDR1 reads ENHRY; CDR2 reads SYGVKD. This chain's CDR3 is CATEPSGRKGYEQYF. As DNA, the CDR3 is TGTGCCACCGAGCCTAGCGGGAGGAAGGGTTACGAGCAGTACTTC.

The V gene is TRBV30, the J gene TRBJ1-2, with no clear D. CDR1 GTSNPN and CDR2 SVGIG come from the germline V gene (reference sequence). Trimming shortened V by 0 bases and J by 8 bases, and 10 bases separated the two germline ends. The length of the CDR3 is 12 residues. DNA of the CDR3: TGTGCCTGGAGTGTAGTGCGGGAAGGCTACACCTTC. Translating gives CAWSVVREGYTF.

The chain uses TRBV5-4 and TRBJ1-2; D is perhaps TRBD1 (6 bases). The CDR3 contains 14 residues. V lost 2 bases and J lost 4, with 12 bases in between. Germline CDR1 SGHNT, CDR2 YYREEE (reference sequence). CDR3 DNA: TGTGCCAGCAGCTTAGAACAGGGTAGCTATGGCTACACCTTC. Translation gives CASSLEQGSYGYTF.

This sequence joins TRBV7-3 and TRBJ2-1; 15 bases align to TRBD2. Germline assignment: CDR1 SGHTA and CDR2 FQGTGA. This CDR3 region has 17 residues. V was pared by 6 bases and J by 4 bases, with 7 bases of the junction left unmatched. The CDR3 loop is CASSTLGLAGGYNEQFF. The CDR3 DNA reads as TGTGCCAGCAGTACACTGGGACTAGCGGGAGGATACAATGAGCAGTTCTTC.

This chain uses TRBV9 with TRBJ2-1; D gene uncertain. Per the germline V gene, CDR1 is SGDLS and CDR2 is YYNGEE. This CDR3 is 15 amino acids long. Trimming cost V 3 bases and J 1 base, with 11 bases left between them. CDR3 in amino acids: CASSERLESYNEQFF. CDR3 sequence (DNA): TGTGCCAGCAGCGAACGACTCGAATCCTACAATGAGCAGTTCTTC.

V usage is TRBV6-1 and J usage is TRBJ2-7, with D tentatively TRBD2 (5 bases). The germline V gene has CDR1 MNHNS and CDR2 SASEGT. Trimming shortened V by 11 bases and J by 4 bases, and 6 bases separated the two germline ends. The CDR3 loop spans 9 amino acids. The CDR3 nucleotides are TGTGCCGGAGGTTACGAGCAGTACTTC. Its protein product is CAGGYEQYF.

This chain links TRBV5-1 with TRBJ2-7; 8 bases fit TRBD1. CDR1 is SGHRS, CDR2 YFSETQ, per germline. This CDR3 has 16 amino acids. Germline trimming cut 3 bases from V and 3 bases from J; bases unmatched to any gene: 11. The CDR3: CASSSIGQGGGYEQYF. DNA of the CDR3: TGCGCCAGCAGCTCGATCGGACAGGGAGGAGGCTACGAGCAGTACTTC.

This chain links TRBV2 with TRBJ2-3; no firm D call. V was cut by 4 bases and J by 2 bases, with 10 bases left in between. In germline, CDR1 is SNHLY, CDR2 FYNNEI. The CDR3 extends over 14 amino acids. The CDR3 DNA reads as TGTGCCAGCAGTGTGAAGTGGCCCACAGATACGCAGTATTTT. Translating it yields CASSVKWPTDTQYF.

V and J are TRBV29-1 and TRBJ1-2; D gene ambiguous. From germline, CDR1 is SQVTM and CDR2 ANQGSEA. V lost 3 bases, J lost 2 bases, and 7 bases lay in between. This CDR3 is 12 amino acids long. The CDR3 loop is CSVEAANYGYTF. The DNA of the CDR3 is TGCAGCGTTGAGGCGGCGAACTATGGCTACACCTTC.

The chain uses TRBV29-1 and TRBJ2-3; no reliable D call. Deletions cut 1 base from V and 2 bases from J, with 7 bases between. The CDR3 loop spans 13 amino acids. Germline lookup yields CDR1 SQVTM and CDR2 ANQGSEA. CDR3 amino acids: CSVEVQTTDTQYF. The CDR3 bases are TGCAGCGTTGAAGTACAGACCACAGATACGCAGTATTTT.

The chain couples TRBV27 to TRBJ1-5; weak D call: TRBD1 (5 bases). The germline V gene has CDR1 MNHEY and CDR2 SMNVEV (reference sequence). This CDR3 contains 13 residues. V lost 8 bases, J lost 4 bases, and 12 bases lay in between. The CDR3 reads CASSSGGNQPQHF. The CDR3, as DNA: TGTGCCAGCTCCTCGGGGGGTAATCAGCCCCAGCATTTT.

The chain joins TRBV29-1 to TRBJ2-3; tentative D call: TRBD1 (5 bases). The CDR3 has 13 amino acids. V gave up 4 bases and J gave up 5 bases, with 13 bases separating them. CDR1 is SQVTM, CDR2 ANQGSEA, per germline. In DNA, the CDR3 is TGCAGCGTTGGGGGCAGGATGGTAGATACGCAGTATTTT. It yields the protein CSVGGRMVDTQYF.

V is TRBV11-3 and J is TRBJ1-2; 8 nucleotides match TRBD1. Looked up from germline, CDR1 is SGHNT and CDR2 is YENEEA. The V gene end was trimmed by 5 bases and the J gene end by 0 bases; junction bases not matched to a gene: 5. The CDR3 consists of 15 residues. CDR3 in DNA: TGTGCCAGCAGCCAGACAGGGGCCTCTAACTATGGCTACACCTTC. Its translation is CASSQTGASNYGYTF.

The V call is TRBV29-1, the J call TRBJ1-2, with TRBD1 matching over 9 bases. The CDR3 runs to 12 residues. Germline V gene lookup returns CDR1 SQVTM and CDR2 ANQGSEA. Trimming cost V 4 bases and J 7 bases; bases outside gene matches: 4. DNA of the CDR3: TGCAGCGTTGCGGACAGGGGAATTGGCTACACCTTC. This encodes CSVADRGIGYTF. Full variable domain (missing parts from reference TRBV29-1 and TRBJ1-2): SAVISQKPSRDICQRGTSLTIQCQVDSQVTMMFWYRQQPGQSLTLIATANQGSEATYESGFVIDKFPISRPNLTFSTLTVSNMSPEDSSIYLCSVADRGIGYTFGSGTRLTVV.

The chain combines TRBV5-4 with TRBJ1-2, with TRBD1 matching over 8 bases. This CDR3 spans 16 amino acids. CDR1 is SGHNT, CDR2 YYREEE, per germline (reference sequence). J lost 3 bases, V lost 3 bases, and 10 bases had no gene match. CDR3 amino acids: CASSSPGRGRDYGYTF. As DNA, the CDR3 is TGTGCCAGCAGCTCGCCCGGCAGGGGGCGAGACTATGGCTACACCTTC.

The chain uses TRBV19 and TRBJ2-1; 13 nucleotides match TRBD2. This CDR3 is 16 amino acids long. Germline V gene lookup returns CDR1 LNHDA and CDR2 SQIVND (reference sequence). Trimming took 10 bases from V and 4 from J; bases not matched to a gene: 10. In nucleotides, the CDR3 is TGTGCCACGATTTCGGGGACTAGCGGGAAGTACAATGAGCAGTTCTTC. Protein sequence: CATISGTSGKYNEQFF.

Note on this clone: An end of the junction does not agree with germline; a read error may underlie this. The chain joins TRBV18 to TRBJ1-3, with TRBD1 matching 8 bases. There are 11 residues in the CDR3. CDR1 is KGHSH, CDR2 LQKENI, per germline. CDR3 loop: CASSLPGQELF. The CDR3 DNA reads TGTGCCAGCTCACTCCCGGGACAGGAGCTTTTT.

The chain links TRBV5-1 to TRBJ2-5; a weak D match, TRBD2 (7 bases). Germline lookup yields CDR1 SGHRS and CDR2 YFSETQ. With 0 bases removed from V and 5 bases from J, the gap between germline ends came to 20 bases. The CDR3 is made up of 17 amino acids. In DNA, the CDR3 is TGCGCCAGCAGCTTGGCGCCCCACGGGGGGCCCTCCGAGACCCAGTACTTC. Amino acid sequence: CASSLAPHGGPSETQYF.

V and J are TRBV7-9 and TRBJ2-1; D gene ambiguous. Trimming shortened V by 5 bases and J by 9 bases, and 11 bases separated the two germline ends. Germline values: CDR1 SEHNR, CDR2 FQNEAQ (reference sequence). CDR3 length: 12 amino acids. The CDR3 coding sequence is TGTGCCAGCAGCCGTGGGCTGGGTGAGCAGTTCTTC. Protein: CASSRGLGEQFF.

This chain joins TRBV30 and TRBJ2-5; TRBD1 agrees at 10 bases. V lost 1 base, J lost 6 bases, and 5 bases stayed unmatched. CDR1 is GTSNPN, CDR2 SVGIG, per germline (reference sequence). The CDR3 contains 14 residues. As DNA, the CDR3 is TGTGCCTGGAGTGGGGGACAGGGGCCGAAGACCCAGTACTTC. Translation gives CAWSGGQGPKTQYF.